The 14 T cell receptor beta chains presented below share a single source sample, sequenced in a study of blood T cell repertoires in COVID-19 (dated by TCRdb to 2019 to 2021). The library was produced with the immunoSEQ multiplex PCR assay. TCRdb provides this immuneACCESS table in a form limited to in-frame rearrangements. Some clones are lacking; in checked studies, under half of them reflect an unresolved V gene, and why the rest are absent is not known. Counted in this sample were fewer than 40,000 clones; about 86% of them appeared once. The top ten clonotypes cover 4.5% to 5% of the sample. The material sequenced was peripheral blood. The receptors originated from a woman aged 70 to 79 with active COVID-19.

The chain has TRBV18 and TRBJ2-2; D gene unclear. There are 13 residues in the CDR3. V lost 5 bases and J 4 bases, leaving 8 bases between the germline ends. Germline lookup yields CDR1 KGHSH and CDR2 LQKENI. CDR3 sequence reads: CASSTSGTGELFF. In DNA, the CDR3 is TGTGCCAGCTCAACATCGGGCACCGGGGAGCTGTTTTTT.

On this clone: The CDR3 does not close with the conserved phenylalanine or tryptophan, likely indicating a read error. Because the CDR3's place on the DNA is in doubt, the DNA is left out and the CDR3 is given as listed by TCRdb. The V call is TRBV7-9, the J call TRBJ2-4; TRBD1 was called by the table and not checked on the DNA. The CDR3 is 13 amino acids in total, end residues counted. Germline lookup yields CDR1 SEHNR and CDR2 FQNEAQ (reference sequence). The CDR3 protein is CASSQSPRTGYIL.

The V call is TRBV7-9, the J call TRBJ2-2; 9 bases fit TRBD2. After removal of 4 bases from V and 7 bases from J, the junction contained 4 bases not matched to a gene. Germline values: CDR1 SEHNR, CDR2 FQNEAQ (reference sequence). The CDR3 is made up of 14 amino acids. The CDR3 protein is CASSSGLALGELFF. The CDR3 bases are TGTGCCAGCAGCTCGGGACTAGCTCTCGGGGAGCTGTTTTTT.

The DNA for the CDR3 is TGTGCCAGCAGCCGGGCGGGGGGCAAGAGGACAGATACGCAGTATTTT. Translated, it gives CASSRAGGKRTDTQYF. The chain couples TRBV13 to TRBJ2-3, with 8 positions matching TRBD2. The CDR3 contains 16 residues. Germline-derived CDR1 and CDR2 are PRHDT and FYEKMQ (reference sequence). V lost 5 bases and J lost 3; bases outside the gene matches: 10. The full variable domain, with the rest looked up from reference TRBV13 and TRBJ2-3, is AAGVIQSPRHLIKEKRETATLKCYPIPRHDTVYWYQQGPGQDPQFLISFYEKMQSDKGSIPDRFSAQQFSDYHSELNMSSLELGDSALYFCASSRAGGKRTDTQYFGPGTRLTVL.

This sequence joins TRBV7-2 and TRBJ1-1; 9 bases fit TRBD1. Germline CDR1 is SGHTA and CDR2 is FQGNSA. The CDR3 runs to 13 residues. Germline trimming cut 8 bases from V and 4 bases from J; bases unmatched to any gene: 5. The CDR3 reads CASAQQGATEAFF. CDR3 nucleotides: TGTGCCAGCGCGCAACAGGGGGCCACTGAAGCTTTCTTT. The complete variable domain, with remaining parts taken from reference TRBV7-2 and TRBJ1-1, reads GAGVSQSPSNKVTEKGKDVELRCDPISGHTALYWYRQSLGQGLEFLIYFQGNSAPDKSGLPSDRFSAERTGGSVSTLTIQRTQQEDSAVYLCASAQQGATEAFFGQGTRLTVV.

The chain carries TRBV4-1 and TRBJ2-2, with 9 bases aligning to TRBD2. Trimming took 1 base from V and 5 from J; bases not matched to a gene: 5. From germline, CDR1 is MGHRA and CDR2 YSYEKL. The CDR3 totals 16 residues. CDR3 sequence (DNA): TGCGCCAGCAGCCAAGGTGGTCTAGCGGGGACCGGGGAGCTGTTTTTT. This encodes CASSQGGLAGTGELFF.

The V and J genes are TRBV15 and TRBJ2-3; D may be TRBD1 (6 bases). Germline V gives CDR1 LNHNV, CDR2 YYDKDF (reference sequence). The CDR3 is made up of 16 amino acids. V dropped 2 bases and J dropped 1 base, with 13 bases sitting between them. CDR3 in amino acids: CATSRRRGEGTDTQYF. The CDR3 nucleotides are TGTGCCACCAGCAGACGCAGGGGAGAGGGCACAGATACGCAGTATTTT.

To note about this clone: A read error may account for a junction end that differs from germline. The chain joins TRBV10-3 to TRBJ1-1; the match to TRBD1 covers 8 bases. The CDR3 loop spans 12 amino acids. Germline CDR1 and CDR2: ENHRY and SYGVKD. CDR3 bases: TGTGCCATCAGTGAGGGACAGGGCCAACCCATCTTT. Translation gives CAISEGQGQPIF.

The chain carries TRBV28 and TRBJ2-2, with D perhaps matching TRBD1 (5 bases). The CDR3 length is 15 residues. Deletions cut 2 bases from V and 7 bases from J, with 14 bases between. In germline, CDR1 is MDHEN, CDR2 SYDVKM. CDR3 in DNA: TGTGCCAGCAGTTTAAGGCAGGGTTTCGGCGGGGAGCTGTTTTTT. This encodes CASSLRQGFGGELFF.

The chain uses TRBV6-5 and TRBJ2-5; TRBD2 agrees at 11 bases. Germline V CDR1 and CDR2: MNHEY, SVGAGI. The CDR3 runs 15 residues. Germline trimming cut 5 bases from V and 5 bases from J; bases unmatched to any gene: 7. CDR3 amino acids: CASSKLAGAAETQYF. The CDR3 nucleotides read TGTGCCAGCAGTAAACTAGCGGGGGCCGCGGAGACCCAGTACTTC.

The J gene is TRBJ2-6, the V gene TRBV4-2; TRBD2 matches at 7 bases. With V trimmed by 0 bases and J by 3 bases, 23 bases remained unmatched. The CDR3 has 23 amino acids. Germline values: CDR1 LGHNA, CDR2 YNFKEQ. CDR3 loop: CASSQDRQRGPSDLPFGANVLTF. Here the CDR3 DNA reads TGTGCCAGCAGCCAAGATCGGCAGCGGGGTCCTTCCGATTTACCCTTTGGGGCCAACGTCCTGACTTTC.

This clone was observed a few times. The chain carries TRBV7-9 and TRBJ2-5; TRBD1 is a possible D gene (5 bases). CDR3 length: 16 amino acids. Germline V CDR1 and CDR2: SEHNR, FQNEAQ (reference sequence). The ends were cut back, 5 bases at V and 1 base at J, with 17 bases in the middle. Here the CDR3 reads CASSPLIGRGQETQYF. For the CDR3, the DNA is TGTGCCAGCAGCCCCCTAATAGGAAGGGGCCAAGAGACCCAGTACTTC.

The chain carries TRBV18 and TRBJ2-7, with 10 bases that match TRBD2. V lost 2 bases and J lost 2; bases outside the gene matches: 0. The germline gives CDR1 KGHSH, CDR2 LQKENI. The CDR3 spans 14 residues. CDR3 nucleotides: TGTGCCAGCTCACCAACTAGCGGGACCTACGAGCAGTACTTC. It is translated as CASSPTSGTYEQYF.

This chain uses TRBV30 with TRBJ1-1; 7 bases align to TRBD1. The CDR3 consists of 13 residues. From germline, CDR1 is GTSNPN and CDR2 SVGIG (reference sequence). The V segment lost 5 bases and the J segment 5 bases; nucleotides outside the gene matches: 8. DNA for the CDR3: TGTGCCTGGGACAGGGAAGGAGGAACTGAAGCTTTCTTT. It encodes CAWDREGGTEAFF.